This T cell receptor (beta chain) was observed in a study of siplizumab effects on memory and regulatory T cells. Data came from immunoSEQ multiplex PCR; TCRdb stores just in-frame clones and leaves some out. Of 92,000 or so clones listed, approximately 90% are singletons. Between the trimmed V and J ends, which lost 6 bases and 4 bases, there was a span of 15 bases. This CDR3 spans 14 amino acids. Germline V CDR1 and CDR2: MNHNY, SVGAGI (reference sequence). Specimen: CD4+ T cells sorted from blood. The chain couples TRBV6-6 to TRBJ1-1; no clear D gene. The sequence was obtained from a human donor in good health. The DNA of the CDR3 is TGTGCCAGCAGCCACTCAAGGGTTGGCACTGAAGCTTTCTTT. As protein: CASSHSRVGTEAFF.